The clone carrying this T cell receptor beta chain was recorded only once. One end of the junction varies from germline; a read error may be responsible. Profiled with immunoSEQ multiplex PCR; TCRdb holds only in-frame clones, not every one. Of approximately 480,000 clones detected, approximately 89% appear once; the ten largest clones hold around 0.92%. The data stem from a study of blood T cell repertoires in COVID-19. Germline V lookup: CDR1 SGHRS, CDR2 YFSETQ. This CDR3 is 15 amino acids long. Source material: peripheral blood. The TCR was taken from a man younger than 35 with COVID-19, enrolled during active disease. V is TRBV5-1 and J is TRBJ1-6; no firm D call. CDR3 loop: CASSLAAQTNSPLHF. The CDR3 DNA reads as TGCGCCAGCAGCTTGGCGGCACAGACCAATTCGCCCCTCCACTTT.